This TCR beta chain was sequenced in a study of blood T cell repertoires in COVID-19. Study information: Whether acute or convalescent, the COVID-19 samples came from the United States, Italy and Spain.

The repertoire was sequenced with immunoSEQ multiplex PCR; TCRdb's copy has only in-frame clones and lacks some. The table lists under 400,000 clones, approximately 89% of them singletons. CDR1 and CDR2 from the germline V gene are SGHRS and YFSETQ. The CDR3 has 15 residues. V lost 1 base and J 3 bases, leaving 12 bases between the germline ends. Sequenced: peripheral blood. This sequence joins TRBV5-1 and TRBJ2-3, with a weak D call TRBD2 (7 bases). This sequence originates from a woman in her fifties or sixties with COVID-19, enrolled during active disease. The CDR3 DNA reads as TGCGCCAGCAGCTTGTCGGGGGGCGAGACAGATACGCAGTATTTT. Protein: CASSLSGGETDTQYF.